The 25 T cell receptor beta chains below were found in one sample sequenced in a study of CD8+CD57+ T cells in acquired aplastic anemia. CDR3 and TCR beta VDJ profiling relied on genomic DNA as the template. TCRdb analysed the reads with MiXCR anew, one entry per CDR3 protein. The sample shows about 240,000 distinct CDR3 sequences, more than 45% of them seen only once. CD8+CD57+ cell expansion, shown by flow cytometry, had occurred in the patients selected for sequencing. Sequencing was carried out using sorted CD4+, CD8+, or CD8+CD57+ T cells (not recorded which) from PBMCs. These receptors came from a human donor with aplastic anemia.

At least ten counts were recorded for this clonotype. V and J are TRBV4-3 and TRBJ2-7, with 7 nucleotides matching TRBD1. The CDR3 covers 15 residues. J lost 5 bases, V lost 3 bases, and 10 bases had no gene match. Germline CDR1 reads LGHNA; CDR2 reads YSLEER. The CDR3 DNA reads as TGCGCCAGCAGCCAGGGGACAGCGACGCGGGACGAGCAGTACTTC. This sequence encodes CASSQGTATRDEQYF.

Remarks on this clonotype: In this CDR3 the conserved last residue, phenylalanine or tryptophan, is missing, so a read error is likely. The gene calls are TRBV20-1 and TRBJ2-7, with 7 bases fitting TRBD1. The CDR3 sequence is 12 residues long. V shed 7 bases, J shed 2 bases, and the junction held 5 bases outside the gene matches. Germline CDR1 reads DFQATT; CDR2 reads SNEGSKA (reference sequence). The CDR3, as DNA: TGCAGTGTAAACAGGGGCCCCTACGAGCAGTACCTC. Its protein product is CSVNRGPYEQYL.

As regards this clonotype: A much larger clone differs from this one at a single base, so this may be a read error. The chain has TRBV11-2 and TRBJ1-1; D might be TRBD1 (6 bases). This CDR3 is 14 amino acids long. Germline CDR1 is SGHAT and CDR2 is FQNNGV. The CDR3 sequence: CANSLETGTTEAFF. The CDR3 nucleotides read TGTGCCAACAGCTTAGAGACAGGTACCACTGAAGCTTTCTTT.

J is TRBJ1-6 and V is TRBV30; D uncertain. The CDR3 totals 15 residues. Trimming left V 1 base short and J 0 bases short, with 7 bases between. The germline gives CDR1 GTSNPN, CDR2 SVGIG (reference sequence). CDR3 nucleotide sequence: TGTGCCTGGAGTGGCGTGAACTCCTATAATTCACCCCTCCACTTT. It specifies CAWSGVNSYNSPLHF. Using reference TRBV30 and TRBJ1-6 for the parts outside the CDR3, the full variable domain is SQTIHQWPATLVQPVGSPLSLECTVEGTSNPNLYWYRQAAGRGLQLLFYSVGIGQISSEVPQNLSASRPQDRQFILSSKKLLLSDSGFYLCAWSGVNSYNSPLHFGNGTRLTVT.

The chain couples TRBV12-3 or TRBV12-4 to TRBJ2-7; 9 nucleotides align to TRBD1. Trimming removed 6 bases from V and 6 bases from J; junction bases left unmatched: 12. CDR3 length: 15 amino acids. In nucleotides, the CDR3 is TGTGCCAGCAGCTACCGGGACAGGGAAACACTCGAGCAGTACTTC. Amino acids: CASSYRDRETLEQYF.

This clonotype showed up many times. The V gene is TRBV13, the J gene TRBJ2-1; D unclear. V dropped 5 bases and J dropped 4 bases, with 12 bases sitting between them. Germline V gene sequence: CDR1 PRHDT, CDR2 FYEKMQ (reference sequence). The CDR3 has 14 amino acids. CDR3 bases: TGTGCCAGCAGCGCAGGTACATTATACAATGAGCAGTTCTTC. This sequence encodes CASSAGTLYNEQFF.

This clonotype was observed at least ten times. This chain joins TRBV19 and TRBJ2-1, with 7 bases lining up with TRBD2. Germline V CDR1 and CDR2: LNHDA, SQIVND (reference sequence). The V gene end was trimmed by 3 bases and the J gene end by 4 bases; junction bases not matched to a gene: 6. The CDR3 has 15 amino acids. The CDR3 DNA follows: TGTGCCAGTAGTATTTCTAGCGGAGGGTACAATGAGCAGTTCTTC. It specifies CASSISSGGYNEQFF.

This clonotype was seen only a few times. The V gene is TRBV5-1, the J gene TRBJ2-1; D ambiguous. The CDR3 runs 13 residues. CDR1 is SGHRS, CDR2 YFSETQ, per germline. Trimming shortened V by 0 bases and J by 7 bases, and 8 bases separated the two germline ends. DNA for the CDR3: TGCGCCAGCAGCTTGGGCCCTGTGAATGAGCAGTTCTTC. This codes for CASSLGPVNEQFF.

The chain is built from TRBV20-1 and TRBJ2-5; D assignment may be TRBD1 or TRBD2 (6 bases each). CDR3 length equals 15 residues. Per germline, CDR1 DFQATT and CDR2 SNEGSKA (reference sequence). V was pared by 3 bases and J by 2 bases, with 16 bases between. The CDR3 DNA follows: TGCAGTGCTAGTATTGGGGGGCGCAATCAAGAGACCCAGTACTTC. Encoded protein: CSASIGGRNQETQYF.

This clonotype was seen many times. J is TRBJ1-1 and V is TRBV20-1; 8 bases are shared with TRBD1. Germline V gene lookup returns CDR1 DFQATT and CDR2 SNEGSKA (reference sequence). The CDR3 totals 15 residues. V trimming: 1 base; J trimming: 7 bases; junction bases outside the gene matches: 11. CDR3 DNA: TGCAGTGCTAGAGGTATACAGACCGGGACAGGTGAAGCTTTCTTT. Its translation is CSARGIQTGTGEAFF.

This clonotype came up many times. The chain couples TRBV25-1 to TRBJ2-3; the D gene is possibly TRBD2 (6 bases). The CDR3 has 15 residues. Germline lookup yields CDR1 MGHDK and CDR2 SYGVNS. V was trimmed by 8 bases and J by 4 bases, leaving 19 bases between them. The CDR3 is CASGGNDSPPDTQYF. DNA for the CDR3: TGTGCCAGCGGAGGGAACGACTCTCCCCCAGATACGCAGTATTTT. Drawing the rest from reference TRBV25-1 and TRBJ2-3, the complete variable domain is EADIYQTPRYLVIGTGKKITLECSQTMGHDKMYWYQQDPGMELHLIHYSYGVNSTEKGDLSSESTVSRIRTEHFPLTLESARPSHTSQYLCASGGNDSPPDTQYFGPGTRLTVL.

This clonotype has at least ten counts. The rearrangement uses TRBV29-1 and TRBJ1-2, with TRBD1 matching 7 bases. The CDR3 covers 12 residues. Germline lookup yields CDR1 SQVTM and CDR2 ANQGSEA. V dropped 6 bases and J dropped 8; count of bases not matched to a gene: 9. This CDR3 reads CSVDTGVQGYTF. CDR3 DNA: TGCAGCGTCGATACAGGGGTTCAGGGCTACACCTTC.

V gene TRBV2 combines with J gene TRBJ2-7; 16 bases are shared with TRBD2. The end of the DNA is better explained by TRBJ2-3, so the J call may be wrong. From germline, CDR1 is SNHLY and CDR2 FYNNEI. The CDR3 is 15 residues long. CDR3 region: CATQGLAGGSDTQYF. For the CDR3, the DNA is TGTGCCACACAGGGACTAGCGGGAGGGTCCGATACGCAGTATTTT.

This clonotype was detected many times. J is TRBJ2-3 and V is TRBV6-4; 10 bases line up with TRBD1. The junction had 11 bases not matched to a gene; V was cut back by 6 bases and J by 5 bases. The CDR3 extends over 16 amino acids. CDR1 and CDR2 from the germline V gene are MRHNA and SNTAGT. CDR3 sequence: CASSKLGGQGRDTQYF. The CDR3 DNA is TGTGCCAGCAGCAAACTGGGGGGACAGGGGAGAGATACGCAGTATTTT.

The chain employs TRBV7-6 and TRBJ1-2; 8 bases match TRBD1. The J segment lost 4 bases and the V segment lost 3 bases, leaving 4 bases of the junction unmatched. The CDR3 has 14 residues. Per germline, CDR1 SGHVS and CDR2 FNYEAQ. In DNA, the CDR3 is TGTGCCAGCAGCTTGCCGGGGACAGGCTATGGCTACACCTTC. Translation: CASSLPGTGYGYTF.

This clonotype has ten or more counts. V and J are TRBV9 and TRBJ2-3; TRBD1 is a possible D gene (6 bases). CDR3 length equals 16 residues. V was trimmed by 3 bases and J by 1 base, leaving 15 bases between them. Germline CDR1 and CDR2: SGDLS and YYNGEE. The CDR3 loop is CASSGTVTLGTDTQYF. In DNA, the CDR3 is TGTGCCAGCAGCGGGACAGTGACTCTCGGCACAGATACGCAGTATTTT.

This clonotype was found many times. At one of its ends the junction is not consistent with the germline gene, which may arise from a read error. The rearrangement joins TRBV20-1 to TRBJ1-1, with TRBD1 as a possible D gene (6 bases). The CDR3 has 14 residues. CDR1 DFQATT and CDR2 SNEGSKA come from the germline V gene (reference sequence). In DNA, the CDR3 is TGCAGTGCTCGAGATACAGGGTTGGGAGCTGAAGCTTTCTTT. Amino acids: CSARDTGLGAEAFF.

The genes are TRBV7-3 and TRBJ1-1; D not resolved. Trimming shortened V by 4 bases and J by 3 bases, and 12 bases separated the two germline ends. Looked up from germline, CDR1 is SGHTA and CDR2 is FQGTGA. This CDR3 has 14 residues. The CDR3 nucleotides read TGTGCCAGCAGCTGGGGAAGGGATCACACTGAAGCTTTCTTT. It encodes CASSWGRDHTEAFF.

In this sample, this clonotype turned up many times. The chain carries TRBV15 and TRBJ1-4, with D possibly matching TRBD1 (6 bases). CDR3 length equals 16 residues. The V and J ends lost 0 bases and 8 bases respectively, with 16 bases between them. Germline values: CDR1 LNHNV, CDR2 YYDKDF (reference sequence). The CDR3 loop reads CATSRDFEGGHEKLFF. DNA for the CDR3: TGTGCCACCAGCAGAGACTTTGAAGGGGGTCACGAAAAACTGTTTTTT.

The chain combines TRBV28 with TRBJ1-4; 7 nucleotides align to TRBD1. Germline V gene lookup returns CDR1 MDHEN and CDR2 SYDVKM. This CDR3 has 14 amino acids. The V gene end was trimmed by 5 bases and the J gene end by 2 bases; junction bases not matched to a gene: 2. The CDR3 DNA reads TGTGCCAGCAGTGTGACAGGGACTAATGAAAAACTGTTTTTT. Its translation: CASSVTGTNEKLFF.

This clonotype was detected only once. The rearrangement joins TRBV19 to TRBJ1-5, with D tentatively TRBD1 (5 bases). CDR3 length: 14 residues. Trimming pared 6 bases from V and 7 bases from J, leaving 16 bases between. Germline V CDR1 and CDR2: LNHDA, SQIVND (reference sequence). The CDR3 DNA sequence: TGTGCCAGTAGCTTGGGGCAGGCAACCCAGCCCCAGCATTTT. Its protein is CASSLGQATQPQHF.

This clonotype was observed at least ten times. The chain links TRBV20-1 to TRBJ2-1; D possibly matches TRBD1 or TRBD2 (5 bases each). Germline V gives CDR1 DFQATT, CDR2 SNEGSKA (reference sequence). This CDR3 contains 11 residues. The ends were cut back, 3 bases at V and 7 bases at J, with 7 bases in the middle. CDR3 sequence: CSASWGNEQFF. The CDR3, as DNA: TGCAGTGCTAGTTGGGGGAATGAGCAGTTCTTC.

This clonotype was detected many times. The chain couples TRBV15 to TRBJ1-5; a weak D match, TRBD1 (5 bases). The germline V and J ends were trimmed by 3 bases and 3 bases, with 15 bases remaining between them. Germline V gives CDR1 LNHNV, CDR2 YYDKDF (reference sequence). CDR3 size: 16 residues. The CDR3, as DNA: TGTGCCACCAGCAGGCCTACTACAGGTACCAATCAGCCCCAGCATTTT. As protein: CATSRPTTGTNQPQHF. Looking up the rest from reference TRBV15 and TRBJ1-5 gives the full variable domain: DAMVIQNPRYQVTQFGKPVTLSCSQTLNHNVMYWYQQKSSQAPKLLFHYYDKDFNNEADTPDNFQSRRPNTSFCFLDIRSPGLGDTAMYLCATSRPTTGTNQPQHFGDGTRLSIL.

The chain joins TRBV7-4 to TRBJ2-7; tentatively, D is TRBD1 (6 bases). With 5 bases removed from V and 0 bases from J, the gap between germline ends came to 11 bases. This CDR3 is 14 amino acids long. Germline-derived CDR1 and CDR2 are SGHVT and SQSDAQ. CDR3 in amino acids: CASSHWTDSYEQYF. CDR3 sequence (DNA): TGTGCCAGCAGCCACTGGACAGACTCCTACGAGCAGTACTTC.

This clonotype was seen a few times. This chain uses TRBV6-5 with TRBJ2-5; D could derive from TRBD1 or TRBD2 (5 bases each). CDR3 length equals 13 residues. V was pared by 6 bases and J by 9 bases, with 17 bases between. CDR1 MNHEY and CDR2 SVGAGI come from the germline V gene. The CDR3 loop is CASRETANGAQYF. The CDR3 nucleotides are TGTGCCAGCAGGGAGACAGCTAACGGGGCCCAGTACTTC.